These T cell receptor beta chains were read from a single sample in a study of T cells in Graves' hyperthyroidism and ophthalmopathy. TCRdb reprocessed the multiplex PCR reads via MiXCR and lists one record per CDR3 protein. The table shows hundreds of thousands of distinct CDR3 sequences, with 30% to 40% occurring only once. Sequencing input: blood. The receptors shown here come from a woman aged 40 to 50 with Graves' hyperthyroidism. The CDR3 runs from the conserved cysteine through the conserved F or W. A D gene is named only where the DNA matches it firmly. Not every row has a clone size; where given, it reads once, few, many or a size class.

size: NA
V: TRBV5-6
J: TRBJ1-6
D: TRBD1
CDR3: CASSFGNPGGAASDSPLHF
DNA: TGTGCCAGCAGCTTTGGAAATCCAGGGGGCGCCGCTTCGGATTCACCCCTCCACTTT

size: NA
V: TRBV28
J: TRBJ1-2
D: TRBD1
CDR3: CASSSAGTGEYGYTF
DNA: TGTGCCAGCAGTTCCGCCGGGACAGGGGAGTATGGCTACACCTTC

size: few
V: TRBV5-5
J: TRBJ2-7
D: TRBD2
CDR3: CASSLGLATTYEQYF
DNA: TGTGCCAGCAGCTTGGGACTAGCGACGACCTACGAGCAGTACTTC

size: many
V: TRBV16
J: TRBJ1-1
D: NA
CDR3: CASSRVGDTEAFF
DNA: TGTGCCAGCAGCCGGGTTGGCGACACTGAAGCTTTCTTT

size: NA
V: TRBV20-1
J: TRBJ2-3
D: NA
CDR3: CSAPSPDTQYF
DNA: TGCAGTGCTCCCTCCCCAGATACGCAGTATTTT

size: many
V: TRBV7-8
J: TRBJ1-5
D: NA
CDR3: CASSPPGTRNQPQHF
DNA: TGTGCCAGCAGCCCTCCCGGGACTAGAAATCAGCCCCAGCATTTT

size: many
V: TRBV5-1
J: TRBJ2-5
D: NA
CDR3: CASSLGLASRETQYF
DNA: TGCGCCAGCAGCTTGGGCTTGGCTAGCAGGGAGACCCAGTACTTC

size: once
V: TRBV20-1
J: TRBJ2-1
D: NA
CDR3: CSAPRPSLLDEQFF
DNA: TGCAGTGCTCCTCGACCGTCCCTCTTGGATGAGCAGTTCTTC

size: NA
V: TRBV7-2
J: TRBJ2-7
D: NA
CDR3: CASIGDSLYEQYF
DNA: TGTGCCAGCATTGGTGACAGTCTCTACGAGCAGTACTTC

size: NA
V: TRBV2
J: TRBJ1-5
D: TRBD1
CDR3: CASSDGQGGNQPQHF
DNA: TGTGCCAGCAGTGATGGACAGGGGGGCAATCAGCCCCAGCATTTT

size: many
V: TRBV7-9
J: TRBJ1-4
D: NA
CDR3: CASSLGRPDEKLFF
DNA: TGTGCCAGCAGCTTGGGTCGGCCCGATGAAAAACTGTTTTTT

size: many
V: TRBV15
J: TRBJ1-1
D: TRBD1
CDR3: CATSRGQGARAFF
DNA: TGTGCCACCAGCAGAGGACAGGGGGCTAGAGCTTTCTTT

size: many
V: TRBV7-9
J: TRBJ1-4
D: NA
CDR3: CASSTHSATNEKLFF
DNA: TGTGCCAGCAGCACCCACAGCGCAACTAATGAAAAACTGTTTTTT

size: few
V: TRBV9
J: TRBJ1-3
D: TRBD1
CDR3: CASSQTAGTASTSGNTIYF
DNA: TGTGCCAGCAGCCAAACCGCCGGGACAGCGTCGACTTCTGGAAACACCATATATTTT

size: few
V: TRBV7-3
J: TRBJ1-2
D: NA
CDR3: CASSPTGQFGYTF
DNA: TGTGCCAGCAGCCCGACCGGACAGTTCGGCTACACCTTC

size: NA
V: TRBV11-1
J: TRBJ2-2
D: NA
CDR3: CASSSLDGTAGELFF
DNA: TGTGCCAGCAGCTCCCTGGACGGGACGGCCGGGGAGCTGTTTTTT

size: many
V: TRBV6-5
J: TRBJ1-2
D: NA
CDR3: CASSFGTRGYTF
DNA: TGTGCCAGCAGTTTCGGGACTCGGGGCTACACCTTC

size: many
V: TRBV7-9
J: TRBJ1-4
D: NA
CDR3: CASSGGTALRGEKLFF
DNA: TGTGCCAGCAGCGGCGGGACGGCGCTCCGGGGTGAAAAACTGTTTTTT

size: NA
V: TRBV9
J: TRBJ2-7
D: NA
CDR3: CASSAGWRTVAYEQYF
DNA: TGTGCCAGCAGCGCCGGTTGGCGGACAGTAGCTTACGAGCAGTACTTC

size: many
V: TRBV20-1
J: TRBJ1-6
D: TRBD1
CDR3: CSAYDRGALHF
DNA: TGCAGTGCCTATGACAGGGGGGCCCTCCACTTT

size: NA
V: TRBV4-2
J: TRBJ1-3
D: NA
CDR3: CASSQVAVSGNTIYF
DNA: TGTGCCAGCAGCCAAGTTGCGGTCTCTGGAAACACCATATATTTT

size: many
V: TRBV5-1
J: TRBJ2-7
D: NA
CDR3: CASSPMTSTYEQYF
DNA: TGCGCCAGCAGCCCTATGACAAGCACCTACGAGCAGTACTTC

size: NA
V: TRBV7-9
J: TRBJ1-2
D: NA
CDR3: CASSSVSANYGYTF
DNA: TGTGCCAGCAGCTCGGTCTCCGCTAACTATGGCTACACCTTC

size: few
V: TRBV19
J: TRBJ2-7
D: TRBD2
CDR3: CASSILGLAGHYEQYF
DNA: TGTGCCAGTAGTATTTTGGGACTAGCGGGACACTACGAGCAGTACTTC

size: NA
V: TRBV30
J: TRBJ1-4
D: TRBD1
CDR3: CAWGGTAGGKLFF
DNA: TGTGCCTGGGGCGGGACAGCCGGAGGAAAACTGTTTTTT

size: NA
V: TRBV4-1
J: TRBJ1-5
D: NA
CDR3: CASSHDTGISNQPQHF
DNA: TGCGCCAGCAGCCATGACACAGGGATTAGCAATCAGCCCCAGCATTTT

size: NA
V: TRBV20-1
J: TRBJ2-7
D: NA
CDR3: CSVTRDISYEQYF
DNA: TGCAGTGTTACCCGGGACATCTCCTACGAGCAGTACTTC

size: NA
V: TRBV5-1
J: TRBJ2-2
D: TRBD1
CDR3: CASSSDRGMNTGELFF
DNA: TGCGCCAGCAGCTCGGACAGGGGGATGAACACCGGGGAGCTGTTTTTT

size: NA
V: TRBV9
J: TRBJ2-6
D: NA
CDR3: CASAEGANVLTF
DNA: TGTGCCAGCGCCGAGGGGGCCAACGTCCTGACTTTC

size: NA
V: TRBV29-1
J: TRBJ2-7
D: NA
CDR3: CSARGVDEQYF
DNA: TGCAGCGCTAGGGGGGTCGACGAGCAGTACTTC

size: many
V: TRBV10-2
J: TRBJ1-1
D: TRBD1
CDR3: CASRTGTEAFF
DNA: TGTGCCAGCAGGACAGGCACTGAAGCTTTCTTT

size: many
V: TRBV29-1
J: TRBJ1-2
D: NA
CDR3: CSVNSYGYTF
DNA: TGCAGCGTTAACAGCTATGGCTACACCTTC

size: many
V: TRBV20-1
J: TRBJ2-7
D: NA
CDR3: CSASPIERLHEQYF
DNA: TGCAGTGCTAGTCCGATTGAACGACTCCACGAGCAGTACTTC

size: NA
V: TRBV12-3/TRBV12-4
J: TRBJ1-1
D: NA
CDR3: CASSLRVRNTEAFF
DNA: TGTGCCAGCAGTTTAAGGGTCAGGAACACTGAAGCTTTCTTT

size: few
V: TRBV12-3/TRBV12-4
J: TRBJ1-3
D: TRBD1
CDR3: CASSLSAGGISGNTIYF
DNA: TGTGCCAGCAGTTTATCCGCAGGGGGTATCTCTGGAAACACCATATATTTT

size: few
V: TRBV20-1
J: TRBJ1-6
D: NA
CDR3: CSARGHSLPYNSPLHF
DNA: TGCAGTGCTAGAGGACATTCCCTCCCATATAATTCACCCCTCCACTTT

size: NA
V: TRBV10-3
J: TRBJ2-3
D: TRBD2
CDR3: CATSAGLGDTQYF
DNA: TGTGCCACCTCAGCGGGACTAGGAGATACGCAGTATTTT

size: few
V: TRBV7-8
J: TRBJ1-2
D: TRBD1
CDR3: CASSPGTGVDNYGYTF
DNA: TGTGCCAGCAGCCCCGGGACAGGGGTGGATAACTATGGCTACACCTTC

size: many
V: TRBV7-3
J: TRBJ2-7
D: TRBD1
CDR3: CASRTQRGQGTYEQYF
DNA: TGTGCCAGCAGGACTCAGAGGGGACAGGGTACCTACGAGCAGTACTTC

size: once
V: TRBV6-1
J: TRBJ1-4
D: TRBD1
CDR3: CASSPAGQGLPKDEKLFF
DNA: TGTGCCAGCAGTCCGGCGGGACAGGGACTACCAAAGGATGAAAAACTGTTTTTT

size: few
V: TRBV6-5
J: TRBJ1-2
D: NA
CDR3: CASSSRPGAYGYTF
DNA: TGTGCCAGCAGTTCTCGCCCCGGGGCCTATGGCTACACCTTC

size: NA
V: TRBV12-3/TRBV12-4
J: TRBJ1-6
D: NA
CDR3: CASSQPRGDDSPLHF
DNA: TGTGCCAGCAGTCAACCCCGGGGGGACGATTCACCCCTCCACTTT

size: NA
V: TRBV4-1
J: TRBJ1-2
D: NA
CDR3: CASSQDRMGRAYGYTF
DNA: TGCGCCAGCAGCCAAGATCGTATGGGAAGGGCGTATGGCTACACCTTC

size: NA
V: TRBV19
J: TRBJ1-1
D: NA
CDR3: CASSSPSDRPLMGNTEAFF
DNA: TGTGCCAGTAGTTCCCCTTCGGACAGACCCCTAATGGGGAACACTGAAGCTTTCTTT

size: NA
V: TRBV25-1
J: TRBJ1-6
D: TRBD1
CDR3: CASWTGEDSPLHF
DNA: TGTGCCAGCTGGACAGGGGAGGATTCACCCCTCCACTTT

size: few
V: TRBV6-5
J: TRBJ2-5
D: NA
CDR3: CASSLGPSQETQYF
DNA: TGTGCCAGCAGTTTGGGCCCCTCTCAAGAGACCCAGTACTTC

size: many
V: TRBV20-1
J: TRBJ2-7
D: NA
CDR3: CSARERGSYEQYF
DNA: TGCAGTGCTAGAGAACGGGGTTCCTACGAGCAGTACTTC

size: NA
V: TRBV7-6
J: TRBJ2-7
D: TRBD2
CDR3: CASSLSGSSPQVRQEQYF
DNA: TGTGCCAGCAGCTTGAGCGGGAGTTCCCCCCAGGTCCGACAAGAGCAGTACTTC

size: many
V: TRBV7-6
J: TRBJ1-5
D: TRBD1
CDR3: CASSRTAGTASYQPQHF
DNA: TGTGCCAGCAGCCGCACAGCCGGGACAGCTAGCTATCAGCCCCAGCATTTT

size: NA
V: TRBV24-1
J: TRBJ2-3
D: NA
CDR3: CATSDEWSGEDTQYF
DNA: TGTGCCACCAGTGATGAGTGGTCGGGAGAGGATACGCAGTATTTT

size: NA
V: TRBV4-1
J: TRBJ2-6
D: NA
CDR3: CASSQDPTANVLTF
DNA: TGCGCCAGCAGCCAAGATCCGACGGCCAACGTCCTGACTTTC

size: few
V: TRBV6-5
J: TRBJ1-5
D: TRBD1
CDR3: CASSYARGLGQPQHF
DNA: TGTGCCAGCAGTTACGCGAGGGGGCTAGGGCAGCCCCAGCATTTT

size: few
V: TRBV4-3
J: TRBJ2-7
D: TRBD2
CDR3: CASSQDAGGIYEQYF
DNA: TGCGCCAGCAGCCAAGATGCGGGGGGGATATACGAGCAGTACTTC

size: many
V: TRBV29-1
J: TRBJ1-2
D: TRBD1
CDR3: CSHSLEGQGRHDGYTF
DNA: TGCAGCCATAGCCTGGAGGGACAGGGGCGACATGATGGCTACACCTTC